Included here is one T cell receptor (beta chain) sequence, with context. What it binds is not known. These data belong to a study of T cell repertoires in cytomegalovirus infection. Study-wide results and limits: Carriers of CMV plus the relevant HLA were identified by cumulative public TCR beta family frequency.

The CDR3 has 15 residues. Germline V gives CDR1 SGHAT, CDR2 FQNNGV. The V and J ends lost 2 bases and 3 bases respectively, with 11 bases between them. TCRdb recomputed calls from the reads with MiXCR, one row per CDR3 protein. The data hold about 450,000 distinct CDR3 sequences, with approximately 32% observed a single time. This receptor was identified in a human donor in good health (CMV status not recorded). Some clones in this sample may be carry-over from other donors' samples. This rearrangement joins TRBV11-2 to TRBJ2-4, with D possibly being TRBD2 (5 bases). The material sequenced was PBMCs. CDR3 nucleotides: TGTGCCAGCAGCTTATTCTCAGAGGGCAAAAACATTCAGTACTTC. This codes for CASSLFSEGKNIQYF.